This is a list of T cell receptor beta chains from one sample in a study of response to subunit inactivated influenza vaccine. TCRdb used MiXCR to reprocess the RT-PCR reads, holding one entry per CDR3 protein. The table shows approximately 570,000 distinct CDR3 sequences, with 7.6% occurring only once. Material: PBMCs from blood, obtained around 25 months after vaccination. The source is a man between 50 and 75 years old who received an inactivated influenza vaccine. The CDR3 runs from the conserved cysteine through the conserved F or W. The D gene is left open where the match is weak. The size entry is marked missing in some rows and otherwise reads once, few, many or a size class.

few	TRBV28	11	NA	TRBJ1-1	TGTGCCAGCAGACATAACACTGAAGCTTTCTTT	CASRHNTEAFF
few	TRBV7-8	14	TRBD2	TRBJ2-1	TGTGCCAGCAGCTTAGCGGGGACTAGCATTGAGCAGTTCTTC	CASSLAGTSIEQFF
few	TRBV20-1	14	NA	TRBJ2-2	TGCAGTGCTAGAGGCGGACAGTCCGGAGGGGAGCTGTTTTTT	CSARGGQSGGELFF
NA	TRBV6-1	15	TRBD2	TRBJ2-7	TGTGCCAGCAGTGCAGATAGCGGGAGGGTCTCCGAGCAGTACTTC	CASSADSGRVSEQYF
NA	TRBV2	16	TRBD2	TRBJ2-3	TGTGCCAGCAGGCCGGGACTAGCGGAACGCACAGATACGCAGTATTTT	CASRPGLAERTDTQYF
NA	TRBV20-1	13	TRBD1	TRBJ1-2	TGCAGTGCCATAGACAGGGCAAACTATGGCTACACCTTC	CSAIDRANYGYTF
many	TRBV14	19	TRBD2	TRBJ2-4	TGTGCCAGCAGCCAAGATGGTCAGCGGGAGGCCCTAGCCAAAAACATTCAGTACTTC	CASSQDGQREALAKNIQYF
NA	TRBV29-1	11	NA	TRBJ2-6	TGCAGGCTGGCTGGGGCCAACGTCCTGACTTTC	CRLAGANVLTF
few	TRBV4-3	15	NA	TRBJ1-2	TGCGCCAGCAGCCAAGATGGGAGCGGAACCTATGGCTACACCTTC	CASSQDGSGTYGYTF
few	TRBV7-9	14	TRBD2	TRBJ2-1	TGTGCCAGCAGCCCCTTTAGAAGCGGGGTCGGGGGGTTCTTC	CASSPFRSGVGGFF
NA	TRBV20-1	15	NA	TRBJ1-1	TGCAGTGCCTCCGATGGGGCAGGGGCGGCCACTGAAGCTTTCTTT	CSASDGAGAATEAFF
few	TRBV6-2/TRBV6-3	13	NA	TRBJ2-7	TGTGCCAGCAGTTTCCGTGACACCTACGAGCAGTACTTC	CASSFRDTYEQYF
NA	TRBV27	10	NA	TRBJ1-6	TGTGCCAGCAGTGCGCCACCCCTCCACTTT	CASSAPPLHF
few	TRBV4-1	13	NA	TRBJ2-5	TGCGCCAGCAGCCTTGGAATGCAAGAGACCCAGTACTTC	CASSLGMQETQYF
NA	TRBV6-2/TRBV6-3	14	TRBD2	TRBJ2-2	TGTGCCAGTACATCTAGCGGGGGGCAACGGGAGCTGTTTTTT	CASTSSGGQRELFF
many	TRBV7-7	12	NA	TRBJ2-7	TGTGCCAGCAGCTTAGAGGGGGGCGAGCAGTACTTC	CASSLEGGEQYF
few	TRBV6-1	14	NA	TRBJ2-3	TGTGCCAGCACGGACAGACGTTACACAGATACGCAGTATTTT	CASTDRRYTDTQYF
many	TRBV20-1	15	NA	TRBJ2-2	TGCAGTGCTAGAGATCCTTCTAACCTTTCCGGGGAGCTGTTTTTT	CSARDPSNLSGELFF
NA	TRBV10-3	16	TRBD2	TRBJ2-5	TGTGCCATCAGTGAGTCGACTCTAGCGGTCCAAGAGACCCAGTACTTC	CAISESTLAVQETQYF
NA	TRBV5-5	13	NA	TRBJ2-5	TGTGCCAGCGCTCGAATCTCACAAGAGACCCAGTACTTC	CASARISQETQYF
NA	TRBV29-1	13	TRBD2	TRBJ2-5	TGCAGCGTTGGGACTAGCGGGGGAGAGACCCAGTACTTC	CSVGTSGGETQYF
many	TRBV18	13	NA	TRBJ2-7	TGTGCCAGCTCACCACAGACTACCTACGAGCAGTACTTC	CASSPQTTYEQYF
NA	TRBV6-1	14	TRBD1	TRBJ2-5	TGTGCCAGCAGTGAACGGACAGGGAAAGAGACCCAGTACTTC	CASSERTGKETQYF
NA	TRBV5-6	15	NA	TRBJ2-1	TGTGCCAGCAGCTCGAGGACAGACACCTACAATGAGCAGTTCTTC	CASSSRTDTYNEQFF
many	TRBV5-6	13	TRBD1	TRBJ2-7	TGTGCCAGCAGCAAGACAGGGATCTACGAGCAGTACTTC	CASSKTGIYEQYF
NA	TRBV20-1	14	NA	TRBJ2-4	TGCAGTGCTGCTGGGCCATCCGCCAAAAACATTCAGTACTTC	CSAAGPSAKNIQYF
once	TRBV28	17	TRBD1	TRBJ2-6	TGTGCCTGCACCTTGGGGACAGGGGTCTCTGGGGCCAACGTCCTGACTTTC	CACTLGTGVSGANVLTF
few	TRBV12-3/TRBV12-4	14	NA	TRBJ2-1	TGTGCCAGCAGTTTAAACAGGGCGGGGGATGAGCAGTTCTTC	CASSLNRAGDEQFF
NA	TRBV10-1	14	NA	TRBJ2-3	TGCGCCAGCAGGTCGACAGTTGGTACAGATACGCAGTATTTT	CASRSTVGTDTQYF
few	TRBV7-3	16	TRBD2	TRBJ2-1	TGTGCCAGCAGCCCATCGGGACTAGCGGCCTACAATGAGCAGTTCTTC	CASSPSGLAAYNEQFF
few	TRBV7-2	13	NA	TRBJ2-7	TGTGCCAGCAGCCCCGAGGTAGTCCCCGAGCAGTACTTC	CASSPEVVPEQYF
NA	TRBV25-1	17	TRBD2	TRBJ2-7	TGTGCCAGCGGATCCCTAGCGGGGGGACGGAGCTCCTACGAGCAGTACTTC	CASGSLAGGRSSYEQYF
many	TRBV10-3	13	NA	TRBJ2-7	TGTGCCATCAGTGAGGGGAACTCCTACGAGCAGTACTTC	CAISEGNSYEQYF
NA	TRBV4-1	16	TRBD1	TRBJ1-2	TGCGCCAGCAGCCAAGGCCCAGGGGGCTTGAACTATGGCTACACCTTC	CASSQGPGGLNYGYTF
NA	TRBV29-1	10	NA	TRBJ1-2	TGCAGCGTTGAGACGGATGGCTACACCTTC	CSVETDGYTF
few	TRBV7-2	15	TRBD2	TRBJ2-7	TGTGCCAGCAGCTTCCAGCGGGGGGGTTCCTACGAGCAGTACTTC	CASSFQRGGSYEQYF
NA	TRBV4-1	15	NA	TRBJ1-1	TGCGCCAGCAGCCAAGATACTTGGGGGAGCACTGAAGCTTTCTTT	CASSQDTWGSTEAFF
NA	TRBV15	15	NA	TRBJ2-3	TGTGCCACCAGCAGAGTGAAGGGGAGCACAGATACGCAGTATTTT	CATSRVKGSTDTQYF
few	TRBV12-3/TRBV12-4	14	NA	TRBJ2-5	TGTGCCAGCAGTTTAAGGGAGAGACAAGAGACCCAGTACTTC	CASSLRERQETQYF
NA	TRBV3-1	12	NA	TRBJ2-1	TGTGCCAGCAGCCAGGTCAGGGCTGAGCAGTTCTTC	CASSQVRAEQFF
few	TRBV28	13	TRBD1	TRBJ2-5	TGTGCCAGCAACAGGGGAAGGTGGGAGACCCAGTACTTC	CASNRGRWETQYF
few	TRBV6-1	15	NA	TRBJ2-3	TGTGCCAGCAGGCCTGGGGCACTTAGCACAGATACGCAGTATTTT	CASRPGALSTDTQYF
NA	TRBV30	12	NA	TRBJ1-5	TGTGCCTGGAGTAGAACTTCGGGGCCCCAGCATTTT	CAWSRTSGPQHF
NA	TRBV12-3/TRBV12-4	17	NA	TRBJ1-1	TGTGCCAGCAGCCACCGGCGGGCAGGGGAAATGAACACTGAAGCTTTCTTT	CASSHRRAGEMNTEAFF
few	TRBV20-1	14	NA	TRBJ2-7	TGCAGTGCTAGAGATTGGGGGGCGGATGGCGAGCAGTACTTC	CSARDWGADGEQYF
few	TRBV20-1	13	TRBD1	TRBJ1-4	TGCAGTGCTGAGACAGGGGGCTATGAAAAACTGTTTTTT	CSAETGGYEKLFF
NA	TRBV3-1	16	NA	TRBJ1-1	TGTGCCAGCAGCCAAGCCCAAGGGATTGGACTCACTGAAGCTTTCTTT	CASSQAQGIGLTEAFF